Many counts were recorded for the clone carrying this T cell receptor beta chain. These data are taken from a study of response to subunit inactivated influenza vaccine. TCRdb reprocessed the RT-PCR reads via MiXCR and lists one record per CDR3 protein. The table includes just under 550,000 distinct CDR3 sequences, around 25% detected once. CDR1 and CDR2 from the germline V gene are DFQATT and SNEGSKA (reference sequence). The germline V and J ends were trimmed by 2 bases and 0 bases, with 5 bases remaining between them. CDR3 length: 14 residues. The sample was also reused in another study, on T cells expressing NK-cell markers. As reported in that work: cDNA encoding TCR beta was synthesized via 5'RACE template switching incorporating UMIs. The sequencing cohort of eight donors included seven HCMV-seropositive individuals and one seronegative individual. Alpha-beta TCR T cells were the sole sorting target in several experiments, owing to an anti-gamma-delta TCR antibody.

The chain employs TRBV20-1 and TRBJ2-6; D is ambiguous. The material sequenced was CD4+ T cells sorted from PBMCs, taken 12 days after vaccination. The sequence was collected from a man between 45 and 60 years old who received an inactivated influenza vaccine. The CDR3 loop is CSARQHSGANVLTF. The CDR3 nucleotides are TGCAGTGCTAGACAGCACTCTGGGGCCAACGTCCTGACTTTC.